This T cell receptor beta chain was obtained from a study of blood T cell repertoires in COVID-19. Overall study context: The study drew acute and convalescent COVID-19 samples from the United States, Italy and Spain. T cells, B-cell-depleted T cells, or PBMCs provided the cDNA or gDNA that served as material.

The V gene's germline CDR1 is MDHEN and CDR2 SYDVKM. V gave up 8 bases and J gave up 5 bases, with 6 bases separating them. This CDR3 comprises 10 residues. This clone was picked up a small number of times. This CDR3 is also generated by other DNA sequences in the sample. Using immunoSEQ multiplex PCR, the repertoire was profiled, and TCRdb retains in-frame clones only, with some absent. The repertoire holds 120,000 to 150,000 clones, with 80% to 90% as singletons. The TCR comes from a man in his fifties or sixties with active or convalescent COVID-19. The gene calls are TRBV28 and TRBJ1-2; D not certain. Sequenced: peripheral blood. CDR3 bases: TGTGCCAGCTCGCGGTATGGCTACACCTTC. This sequence encodes CASSRYGYTF.